One and the same sample provided the 23 T cell receptor beta chains below, sequenced in a study of T cell responses to AZD1222 COVID-19 vaccine. Only in-frame clones appear in the TCRdb table, and some are missing; sequencing was by immunoSEQ multiplex PCR. The sample includes about 150,000 clones, roughly 91% of them seen just once. This specimen consisted of peripheral blood, obtained on day 0 of AZD1222 vaccination. The receptor source for this set is an adult in good health.

Only one count was recorded for this clone. The rearrangement uses TRBV7-3 and TRBJ2-7, with 7 bases identical to TRBD1. This CDR3 is built from 15 residues. Germline CDR1 SGHTA, CDR2 FQGTGA. The V segment lost 2 bases and the J segment 0 bases; nucleotides outside the gene matches: 4. CDR3 loop: CASSLLGTASYEQYF. The CDR3 DNA reads TGTGCCAGCAGCTTATTAGGGACAGCCTCCTACGAGCAGTACTTC. The entire variable domain, with the rest obtained from reference TRBV7-3 and TRBJ2-7, is as follows: GAGVSQTPSNKVTEKGKYVELRCDPISGHTALYWYRQSLGQGPEFLIYFQGTGAADDSGLPNDRFFAVRPEGSVSTLKIQRTERGDSAVYLCASSLLGTASYEQYFGPGTRLTVT.

The V call is TRBV4-2, the J call TRBJ2-7; 7 nucleotides agree with TRBD1. V gave up 4 bases and J gave up 0 bases; unmatched junction bases: 6. Germline V gene data show CDR1 as LGHNA and CDR2 as YNFKEQ. The CDR3 extends over 15 amino acids. CDR3 protein: CASSPGQASSYEQYF. CDR3 DNA: TGTGCCAGCAGCCCTGGACAGGCAAGCTCCTACGAGCAGTACTTC.

V is TRBV19 and J is TRBJ1-4, with TRBD1 matching 8 bases. This CDR3 contains 17 residues. V lost 5 bases, J lost 3 bases, and 11 bases stayed unmatched. Germline V gene data show CDR1 as LNHDA and CDR2 as SQIVND (reference sequence). The CDR3 nucleotides read TGTGCCAGTAGTCCGGACAGGGAGGGAAGGGCTAATGAAAAACTGTTTTTT. This encodes CASSPDREGRANEKLFF.

CDR3 loop: CASSYSAALGQPQHF. CDR3 bases: TGTGCCAGCAGTTACTCGGCCGCTTTGGGTCAGCCCCAGCATTTT. The chain joins TRBV6-5 to TRBJ1-5; D is unresolved. Germline CDR1 and CDR2: MNHEY and SVGAGI. This CDR3 comprises 15 residues. V lost 0 bases and J lost 6, with 12 bases in between.

Details on this clone: Other DNA sequences from this sample encode an identical CDR3 as well. This chain joins TRBV6-5 and TRBJ1-2; 7 nucleotides agree with TRBD1. The CDR3 has 13 amino acids. V lost 5 bases and J lost 4; bases outside the gene matches: 4. Germline CDR1 and CDR2: MNHEY and SVGAGI. The CDR3 DNA is TGTGCCAGCAGTCGAGACAGGGCCTATGGCTACACCTTC. Its translation: CASSRDRAYGYTF.

The chain links TRBV7-3 to TRBJ1-1; D gene unclear. CDR1 is SGHTA and CDR2 is FQGTGA in the germline V gene. Trimming left V 1 base short and J 5 bases short, with 8 bases between. The CDR3 length is 13 residues. CDR3 coding DNA: TGTGCCAGCAGCTTAAATAAAGTGACTGAAGCTTTCTTT. This encodes CASSLNKVTEAFF.

The chain uses TRBV6-6 and TRBJ2-1; no definite D call. CDR1 is MNHNY and CDR2 is SVGAGI in the germline V gene (reference sequence). The CDR3 has 12 residues. V lost 4 bases and J 6 bases, leaving 7 bases between the germline ends. The CDR3 coding sequence is TGTGCCAGCAGTTTGAATTTCAATGAGCAGTTCTTC. Protein: CASSLNFNEQFF.

The rearrangement links TRBV4-1 to TRBJ1-2; possible D gene TRBD1, 6 bases. Trimming pared 1 base from V and 3 bases from J, leaving 18 bases between. This CDR3 contains 17 residues. CDR1 MGHRA and CDR2 YSYEKL come from the germline V gene. The CDR3 region is CASSQVTGQLEYYGYTF. The CDR3 DNA sequence: TGCGCCAGCAGCCAAGTCACAGGGCAGTTGGAATACTATGGCTACACCTTC.

This rearrangement joins TRBV6-5 to TRBJ1-2; possibly TRBD1 for D (5 bases). Trimming shortened V by 5 bases and J by 8 bases, and 15 bases separated the two germline ends. The germline gives CDR1 MNHEY, CDR2 SVGAGI. The CDR3 length is 13 residues. CDR3 loop: CASSPYGAGGYTF. The CDR3, as DNA: TGTGCCAGCAGTCCCTACGGGGCGGGGGGCTACACCTTC.

The CDR3 DNA sequence: TGTGCCAGCAGGCACTTACAGGGGGTAAATTCACCCCTCCACTTT. Amino acid sequence: CASRHLQGVNSPLHF. The V and J genes are TRBV5-5 and TRBJ1-6, with TRBD1 matching 8 bases. CDR3 length: 15 amino acids. Per the germline V gene, CDR1 is SGHKS and CDR2 is YYEKEE (reference sequence). The V gene end was trimmed by 5 bases and the J gene end by 7 bases; junction bases not matched to a gene: 8.

This chain joins TRBV28 and TRBJ1-2; D not resolved. Between the trimmed V and J ends, which lost 4 bases and 4 bases, there was a span of 7 bases. Germline CDR1 MDHEN, CDR2 SYDVKM. The CDR3 is 12 amino acids. The DNA for the CDR3 is TGTGCCAGCAGTTCCCCAACCTATGGCTACACCTTC. Translating it yields CASSSPTYGYTF.

The chain recombines TRBV7-6 with TRBJ2-3, with unresolved D. The CDR3 runs 15 residues. V gave up 5 bases and J gave up 2 bases, with 14 bases separating them. From germline, CDR1 is SGHVS and CDR2 FNYEAQ. The CDR3 DNA reads TGTGCCAGCAGCCTTGCCGGTTACCCCACAGATACGCAGTATTTT. Translating gives CASSLAGYPTDTQYF.

This clone has just one count. The chain uses TRBV7-3 and TRBJ2-3; D is tentatively TRBD1 or TRBD2 (5 bases each). This CDR3 is built from 14 residues. Between the trimmed V and J ends, which lost 5 bases and 2 bases, there was a span of 11 bases. The germline gives CDR1 SGHTA, CDR2 FQGTGA. CDR3 sequence reads: CASSPRDLTDTQYF. CDR3 coding DNA: TGTGCCAGCAGCCCACGGGACCTCACAGATACGCAGTATTTT. The entire variable domain, with the rest obtained from reference TRBV7-3 and TRBJ2-3, is as follows: GAGVSQTPSNKVTEKGKYVELRCDPISGHTALYWYRQSLGQGPEFLIYFQGTGAADDSGLPNDRFFAVRPEGSVSTLKIQRTERGDSAVYLCASSPRDLTDTQYFGPGTRLTVL.

V and J are TRBV27 and TRBJ2-1; possibly TRBD2 for D (6 bases). Germline lookup yields CDR1 MNHEY and CDR2 SMNVEV (reference sequence). The CDR3 has 16 residues. Trimming took 5 bases from V and 9 from J, leaving 23 bases between them. The chain's CDR3 is CASSPSLGGLALEQFF. As DNA, the CDR3 is TGTGCCAGCAGTCCCTCCCTCGGGGGTCTGGCGCTTGAGCAGTTCTTC.

This clone was detected once. The chain recombines TRBV3-1 (or the pseudogene TRBV3-2) with TRBJ1-6; D perhaps matches TRBD1 (6 bases). The CDR3 is 14 residues long. V was trimmed by 5 bases and J by 10 bases, leaving 15 bases between them. The V gene's germline CDR1 is LGHDT and CDR2 YNNKEL (reference sequence). CDR3 in amino acids: CASSRAGVFSPLHF. CDR3 DNA: TGTGCCAGCAGCAGGGCAGGGGTTTTCTCACCCCTCCACTTT.

J is TRBJ1-6 and V is TRBV6-6, with D maybe TRBD1 (5 bases). The CDR3 consists of 15 residues. Trimming shortened V by 4 bases and J by 14 bases, and 21 bases separated the two germline ends. CDR1 and CDR2 from the germline V gene are MNHNY and SVGAGI (reference sequence). CDR3 DNA: TGTGCCAGCAGTTCCGATCGGGTCACAATCAGGGCCCTCCACTTT. Translation: CASSSDRVTIRALHF.

The chain is built from TRBV27 and TRBJ2-7; tentatively, D is TRBD1 (6 bases). The CDR3 sequence is 13 residues long. V was clipped by 8 bases and J by 9 bases, with 20 bases between them. The germline CDR1 and CDR2 sequences are MNHEY and SMNVEV (reference sequence). The CDR3 DNA reads TGTGCCAGCCGCCCAGGGGCAGGCGCCGGGCAGTACTTC. Translated, it gives CASRPGAGAGQYF.

The chain employs TRBV9 and TRBJ2-2, with D unclear. The CDR3 is 15 residues long. V was clipped by 0 bases and J by 4 bases, with 10 bases between them. Germline V lookup: CDR1 SGDLS, CDR2 YYNGEE. The CDR3 sequence: CASSVGRDSTGELFF. The CDR3 nucleotides read TGTGCCAGCAGCGTAGGAAGGGATAGCACCGGGGAGCTGTTTTTT. Filled out from reference TRBV9 and TRBJ2-2, the complete variable domain reads DSGVTQTPKHLITATGQRVTLRCSPRSGDLSVYWYQQSLDQGLQFLIQYYNGEERAKGNILERFSAQQFPDLHSELNLSSLELGDSALYFCASSVGRDSTGELFFGEGSRLTVL.

This clone has only one observation. The chain is built from TRBV2 and TRBJ1-4, with TRBD1 matching 8 bases. The germline V gene has CDR1 SNHLY and CDR2 FYNNEI. The length of the CDR3 is 16 residues. Trimming at V came to 7 bases and at J to 5 bases, leaving 12 bases not matched to a gene. The CDR3 DNA reads TGTGCCAGCACCAGACAGGGGTGGGGGACGAATGAAAAACTGTTTTTT. Translated, it gives CASTRQGWGTNEKLFF.

The rearrangement links TRBV6-5 to TRBJ1-2, with TRBD1 matching over 9 bases. This CDR3 is built from 14 residues. CDR1 MNHEY and CDR2 SVGAGI come from the germline V gene. Trimming cost V 10 bases and J 0 bases; bases outside gene matches: 6. CDR3 residues: CATGTGNSNYGYTF. Written as DNA, the CDR3 is TGTGCCACCGGGACAGGGAACTCTAACTATGGCTACACCTTC.

The rearrangement links TRBV6-5 to TRBJ2-1; 14 bases align to TRBD2. From germline, CDR1 is MNHEY and CDR2 SVGAGI. V shed 6 bases, J shed 7 bases, and the junction held 5 bases outside the gene matches. This CDR3 contains 15 residues. DNA for the CDR3: TGTGCCAGCAGGTGGGGACTAGCGGGGGATAATGAGCAGTTCTTC. It encodes CASRWGLAGDNEQFF.

The chain is built from TRBV5-1 and TRBJ2-6; 9 bases match TRBD1. The V and J ends lost 2 bases and 2 bases, in that order; junction bases with no gene match: 8. The CDR3 totals 18 residues. Germline CDR1 SGHRS, CDR2 YFSETQ. This CDR3 reads CASSFRTGVPPGANVLTF. CDR3 bases: TGCGCCAGCAGCTTCCGGACAGGGGTTCCCCCTGGGGCCAACGTCCTGACTTTC.

The J gene is TRBJ1-4, the V gene TRBV30, with D perhaps matching TRBD1 (5 bases). V lost 0 bases and J 4 bases, leaving 9 bases between the germline ends. This CDR3 region has 14 residues. Germline V gene data show CDR1 as GTSNPN and CDR2 as SVGIG (reference sequence). The CDR3 bases are TGTGCCTGGAGTGTGGGGGGAAGTAATGAAAAACTGTTTTTT. Its protein is CAWSVGGSNEKLFF.